The clone carrying this T cell receptor (beta chain) appeared once. Original data processing: Amplifying reference gene primers gave estimates of nucleated cell counts. Data came from immunoSEQ multiplex PCR; TCRdb stores just in-frame clones and leaves some out. The V and J calls and clone size are taken from that table; D and trimming were inferred from the DNA. The profile shows around 320,000 clones, roughly 90% of them singletons. Germline lookup yields CDR1 MNHNY and CDR2 SVGAGI (reference sequence). V was clipped by 5 bases and J by 6 bases, with 10 bases between them. The CDR3 runs to 12 residues. This entry is derived from a study of blood T cell repertoires in COVID-19. At the level of the study: COVID-19 samples from acute and convalescent phases originated in the United States, Italy and Spain. Nucleic acid was either cDNA or gDNA, and it came from T cells, B-cell-depleted T cells, or PBMCs.

Patients in Seattle were enrolled during active infection, then followed longitudinally. The chain employs TRBV6-6 and TRBJ1-2, with D maybe TRBD1 (5 bases). Sequencing input: peripheral blood. The TCR sequence derives from a woman aged 25 to 39 with COVID-19, enrolled during active disease. The CDR3 protein is CASSPTAHGYTF. CDR3 DNA sequence: TGTGCCAGCAGTCCGACAGCGCATGGCTACACCTTC.